This TCR beta chain originates from a study of human T cells and chemical hapten exposure. Overall study: Patch tests applied 0.01% DPC to the upper back, read at 6 days.

Germline lookup yields CDR1 SEHNR and CDR2 FQNEAQ (reference sequence). V lost 1 base and J 4 bases, leaving 17 bases between the germline ends. The CDR3 is 18 amino acids. Time point noted: patch test 2, 6 weeks after DPC sensitization. Sample treatment: therapeutic diphenylcyclopropenone sensitization with weekly scalp DPC. Patches went on only after blood had been drawn each time. Within the library, unique molecular identifiers were attached to each individual cDNA molecule. In the source study's methods: There were a median of around 100,000 TCRs per sample, with a range from about 23,224 to 750,000. TCRdb re-derived calls from the RACE reads in MiXCR, one entry per CDR3 protein. These V and J calls rely on TCRdb rather than the paper's analysis. The repertoire holds 75,000 to 95,000 distinct CDR3 sequences, with 9.5% to 11% as singletons.

This specimen was whole blood, taken in connection with sensitization to the hapten diphenylcyclopropenone (DPC). This TCR came from a man aged 40-50 years with alopecia areata. Some clones in this sample may be carry-over from other donors' samples. The gene calls are TRBV7-9 and TRBJ2-6, with TRBD2 as a possible D gene (6 bases). As DNA, the CDR3 is TGTGCCAGCAGCTTAGTTAGCGGACTCTCCTCCGGGGCCAACGTCCTGACTTTC. Protein: CASSLVSGLSSGANVLTF.